This T cell receptor beta chain was sequenced in a study of T cells in Graves' hyperthyroidism and ophthalmopathy. Background on the study: Blood was drawn when the patient was first diagnosed and still untreated.

Absent ophthalmopathy progression within 18 months defined stable Graves' hyperthyroidism. Hyperthyroidism had been newly diagnosed in patients aged 18 to 65, and its duration was under 2 months. Exclusion of patients followed from uncontrolled infection, other autoimmune disease, pregnancy or lactation. It was RNA transcripts that yielded the amplified TCR beta CDR3 regions. The primer set for the first-round RT-PCR of the TCR CDR3 was HTBI. TCRdb recomputed calls from the multiplex PCR reads with MiXCR, one row per CDR3 protein. The table has 550,000 to 600,000 distinct CDR3 sequences, around 17% seen once. V gave up 4 bases and J gave up 0 bases, with 10 bases separating them. Germline V gives CDR1 ENHRY, CDR2 SYGVKD. CDR3 length equals 14 residues.

This clonotype was obtained from a woman aged 18-29 years with Graves' hyperthyroidism. J is TRBJ2-7 and V is TRBV10-3; D perhaps matches TRBD2 (6 bases). Material: blood. Written as DNA, the CDR3 is TGTGCCATCAGTGGGACTACAACCTCCTACGAGCAGTACTTC. Translating gives CAISGTTTSYEQYF.